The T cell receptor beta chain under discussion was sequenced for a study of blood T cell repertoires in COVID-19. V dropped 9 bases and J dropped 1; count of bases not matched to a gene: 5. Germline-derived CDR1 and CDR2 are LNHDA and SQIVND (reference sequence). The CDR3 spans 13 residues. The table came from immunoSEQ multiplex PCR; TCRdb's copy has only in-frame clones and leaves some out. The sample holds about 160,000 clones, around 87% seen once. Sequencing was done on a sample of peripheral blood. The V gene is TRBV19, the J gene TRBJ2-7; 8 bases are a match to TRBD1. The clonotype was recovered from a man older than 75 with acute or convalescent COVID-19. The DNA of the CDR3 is TGTGCCAGCCGCAGGACAGGGTCCTACGAGCAGTACTTC. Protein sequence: CASRRTGSYEQYF.